The clone carrying this T cell receptor (beta chain) came up many times. Its antigen is unidentified. Described time point: longitudinal time-point 1 (baseline). The CDR3 covers 14 residues. Losses at the gene ends were 10 bases for V and 4 bases for J; bases not matched to a gene: 10. The sample originates from a study of neurological immune-mediated disorders. Study-level results: Because no CDR3 amino acid sequences were shared across subjects by expanded clones, private repertoires were suggested in all groups.

TCRdb processed the 5' RACE reads anew with MiXCR; each CDR3 protein has one entry. The sample includes 35,000 to 45,000 distinct CDR3 sequences, 3.2% of them seen just once. The origin of this receptor is a woman in her sixties or seventies with multiple sclerosis. The genes are TRBV12-3 or TRBV12-4 and TRBJ1-1; TRBD1 agrees at 9 bases. The sample taken for sequencing was PBMCs. CDR3 bases: TGTGCCACCTCCTGGACAGGGGATGTCACTGAAGCTTTCTTT. The encoded protein is CATSWTGDVTEAFF.